This T cell receptor beta chain derives from a study of T cell changes during pregnancy in multiple sclerosis. Generated by immunoSEQ multiplex PCR, the TCRdb table keeps only in-frame clones and is missing some. The repertoire holds 30,000 to 45,000 clones, 92% seen once, with over 0.45% in the top ten. Germline assignment: CDR1 SGHTA and CDR2 FQGTGA. V lost 5 bases to trimming and J lost 7 bases; unmatched junction nucleotides: 11. The CDR3 is 15 residues long. The material was CD4+ T cells from peripheral blood mononuclear cells, obtained after pregnancy. The genes are TRBV7-3 and TRBJ2-1; 7 bases align to TRBD2. The clonotype comes from a female donor with multiple sclerosis, enrolled in a pregnancy study. CDR3 in amino acids: CASSARGAGENEQFF. For the CDR3, the DNA is TGTGCCAGCAGCGCCCGAGGGGCGGGGGAGAATGAGCAGTTCTTC.